This TCR beta chain comes out of a study of T cells after yellow fever vaccination. General study findings and limits: The secondary response showed a weaker magnitude and a faster peak, day 5 versus 15. CD4 and CD8 compartments shared a small share of clonotypes.

The CDR3 consists of 13 residues. Trimming shortened V by 6 bases and J by 3 bases, and 14 bases separated the two germline ends. The germline gives CDR1 DFQATT, CDR2 SNEGSKA (reference sequence). There are a few counts of this clonotype. The antigen remains undetermined. TCRdb fed the 5' RACE reads into MiXCR, producing one record per CDR3 protein. The table includes about 220,000 distinct CDR3 sequences, 3% to 3.5% detected once. Sequences were derived from CD4+ T cells sorted from PBMCs, sampled 10 days after the yellow fever booster vaccination. The J gene is TRBJ2-5, the V gene TRBV20-1, with unresolved D. This sequence was found in a man between 18 and 29 years old who received the YFV17D yellow fever vaccine. The CDR3 loop is CSAESRAEETQYF. CDR3 coding DNA: TGCAGTGCCGAATCTCGGGCGGAAGAGACCCAGTACTTC.